One and the same sample provided the 18 T cell receptor beta chains below, sequenced in a study of T cell responses to AZD1222 COVID-19 vaccine. Clones were sequenced by immunoSEQ multiplex PCR, and TCRdb holds only the in-frame ones, with some missing. The table lists 140,000 to 150,000 clones, approximately 91% of them singletons, with about 1.9% in the top ten. The sample was peripheral blood, taken 28 days after the second AZD1222 dose. The source of these receptors is an adult who received the AZD1222 COVID-19 vaccine.

The rearrangement uses TRBV30 and TRBJ2-7; D might be TRBD2 (5 bases). V lost 0 bases and J 4 bases, leaving 7 bases between the germline ends. This CDR3 is built from 12 residues. Germline V CDR1 and CDR2: GTSNPN, SVGIG (reference sequence). CDR3 sequence (DNA): TGTGCCTGGAGTGTAACTAGATACGAGCAGTACTTC. Its translation: CAWSVTRYEQYF.

V and J are TRBV6-5 and TRBJ1-5; D not certain. The CDR3 has 12 residues. The V end lost 8 bases, the J end lost 0 bases, and 5 bases lay between the germline ends. Germline V lookup: CDR1 MNHEY, CDR2 SVGAGI. The CDR3 sequence is CASGLSNQPQHF. In DNA form, the CDR3 reads TGTGCCAGCGGGCTTAGCAATCAGCCCCAGCATTTT.

The gene calls are TRBV10-3 and TRBJ1-2; tentatively, D is TRBD1 (5 bases). Trimming removed 6 bases from V and 4 bases from J, with 18 bases in between. This CDR3 is 15 amino acids long. Germline CDR1 reads ENHRY; CDR2 reads SYGVKD. CDR3 protein: CAISAGDLPLYGYTF. CDR3 nucleotides: TGTGCCATCAGCGCTGGGGACCTACCACTCTATGGCTACACCTTC.

This chain connects TRBV5-1 to TRBJ1-4; no definite D call. This CDR3 spans 16 amino acids. CDR1 SGHRS and CDR2 YFSETQ come from the germline V gene. The V and J ends lost 4 bases and 0 bases respectively, with 13 bases between them. CDR3 nucleotides: TGCGCCAGCAGCGGACCCACCGGGGCAACTAATGAAAAACTGTTTTTT. The encoded protein is CASSGPTGATNEKLFF.

The rearrangement links TRBV9 to TRBJ1-3; unclear D gene. The CDR3 is 13 residues long. Trimming took 1 base from V and 3 from J, leaving 5 bases between them. Germline V lookup: CDR1 SGDLS, CDR2 YYNGEE. The CDR3 is CASSVSHGNTIYF. CDR3 in DNA: TGTGCCAGCAGCGTATCTCATGGAAACACCATATATTTT.

The V and J genes are TRBV27 and TRBJ2-7; D ambiguous. CDR3 length equals 15 residues. Trimming removed 4 bases at V and 3 bases at J, with 16 bases between. CDR1 and CDR2 from the germline V gene are MNHEY and SMNVEV (reference sequence). The CDR3 here is CASSSRAQKRYEQYF. The CDR3 nucleotides read TGTGCCAGCAGTTCTCGAGCCCAGAAGCGCTACGAGCAGTACTTC.

The V and J genes are TRBV5-6 and TRBJ1-2; 7 positions match TRBD1. The CDR3 totals 13 residues. V lost 9 bases to trimming and J lost 8 bases; unmatched junction nucleotides: 13. Per the germline V gene, CDR1 is SGHDT and CDR2 is YYEEEE. CDR3 region: CATTLEGAVGYTF. The CDR3 bases are TGTGCCACGACCCTTGAGGGGGCAGTAGGCTACACCTTC.

The genes are TRBV3-1 (or the pseudogene TRBV3-2) and TRBJ2-5; D gene uncertain. Germline V gives CDR1 LGHDT, CDR2 YNNKEL (reference sequence). V was shortened by 3 bases and J by 5 bases, with 7 bases between the two germline ends. The length of the CDR3 is 12 residues. CDR3 sequence (DNA): TGTGCCAGCAGCCAGAGAGAGGAGACCCAGTACTTC. The encoded protein is CASSQREETQYF.

The chain carries TRBV19 and TRBJ2-2; TRBD1 agrees at 7 bases. The CDR3 runs to 16 residues. Trimming removed 6 bases from V and 0 bases from J; junction bases left unmatched: 7. Germline V gene data show CDR1 as LNHDA and CDR2 as SQIVND (reference sequence). CDR3 protein: CASSITGTANTGELFF. The CDR3 DNA sequence: TGTGCCAGTAGCATAACCGGGACAGCGAACACCGGGGAGCTGTTTTTT.

This chain joins TRBV29-1 and TRBJ2-5, with D possibly being TRBD1 (5 bases). Between the trimmed V and J ends, which lost 6 bases and 1 base, there was a span of 12 bases. This CDR3 is 13 amino acids long. Germline V gene data show CDR1 as SQVTM and CDR2 as ANQGSEA. The CDR3 region has the DNA TGCAGCGTACCGACAGAGACCCAAGAGACCCAGTACTTC. This sequence encodes CSVPTETQETQYF.

The V and J genes are TRBV5-1 and TRBJ2-7; 10 nucleotides align to TRBD1. The ends lost 1 base at V and 2 bases at J; junction bases unmatched: 6. Germline lookup yields CDR1 SGHRS and CDR2 YFSETQ. The CDR3 covers 16 residues. CDR3 amino acids: CASSLFGTGDTYEQYF. The CDR3 region has the DNA TGCGCCAGCAGCTTGTTCGGGACAGGGGACACCTACGAGCAGTACTTC.

The chain is built from TRBV6-2 or TRBV6-3 and TRBJ1-4; D is unclear. The germline gives CDR1 MNHEY, CDR2 SVGEGT. Trimming removed 5 bases from V and 6 bases from J, with 13 bases in between. The CDR3 runs 14 residues. This CDR3 reads CASSAGRVDEKLFF. The CDR3 DNA sequence: TGTGCCAGCAGTGCCGGGAGGGTGGATGAAAAACTGTTTTTT.

The rearrangement links TRBV19 to TRBJ1-2; D is unclear. The CDR3 loop spans 16 amino acids. The V and J ends lost 6 bases and 5 bases respectively, with 22 bases between them. Per the germline V gene, CDR1 is LNHDA and CDR2 is SQIVND (reference sequence). The CDR3 protein is CASSSASQFELYGYTF. CDR3 DNA: TGTGCCAGTAGCTCCGCGAGCCAGTTCGAACTGTATGGCTACACCTTC. Combining the CDR3 with reference TRBV19 and TRBJ1-2 gives the whole variable domain DGGITQSPKYLFRKEGQNVTLSCEQNLNHDAMYWYRQDPGQGLRLIYYSQIVNDFQKGDIAEGYSVSREKKESFPLTVTSAQKNPTAFYLCASSSASQFELYGYTFGSGTRLTVV.

The genes are TRBV9 and TRBJ1-2; the D gene is possibly TRBD1 (5 bases). Per germline, CDR1 SGDLS and CDR2 YYNGEE. The CDR3 is 12 residues long. V was clipped by 7 bases and J by 4 bases, with 11 bases between them. In DNA form, the CDR3 reads TGTGCCAGCCGTGGGGGAGGCTATGGCTACACCTTC. Protein sequence: CASRGGGYGYTF.

This sequence joins TRBV2 and TRBJ2-7, with 7 bases identical to TRBD1. The J segment lost 0 bases and the V segment lost 4 bases, leaving 15 bases of the junction unmatched. The germline V gene encodes CDR1 SNHLY and CDR2 FYNNEI. The CDR3 is 18 amino acids. The CDR3 here is CASSAKGTALNLSYEQYF. The CDR3 coding sequence is TGTGCCAGCAGTGCCAAAGGGACAGCTCTAAACCTCTCCTACGAGCAGTACTTC.

The V and J genes are TRBV5-1 and TRBJ2-7, with 8 nucleotides matching TRBD1. The V and J ends lost 4 bases and 3 bases, in that order; junction bases with no gene match: 9. The CDR3 is 15 residues long. Germline CDR1 SGHRS, CDR2 YFSETQ. Here the CDR3 reads CASSTRQGRGYEQYF. The CDR3, as DNA: TGCGCCAGCAGCACCCGACAGGGGCGGGGCTACGAGCAGTACTTC.

The chain joins TRBV4-1 to TRBJ2-1; D is unresolved. The CDR3 runs 17 residues. Deletions cut 2 bases from V and 3 bases from J, with 17 bases between. From germline, CDR1 is MGHRA and CDR2 YSYEKL. Here the CDR3 DNA reads TGCGCCAGCAGCCAAATCGACCTTACCCCCGTCTACAATGAGCAGTTCTTC. Residues: CASSQIDLTPVYNEQFF.

The chain links TRBV6-5 to TRBJ1-2, with 11 bases lining up with TRBD1. The J segment lost 7 bases and the V segment lost 6 bases, leaving 10 bases of the junction unmatched. The CDR3 loop spans 15 amino acids. CDR1 and CDR2 (germline): MNHEY, SVGAGI. As DNA, the CDR3 is TGTGCCAGCAGCCGTAACGGACAGGGGGCTAGTGGCTACACCTTC. It codes for CASSRNGQGASGYTF.